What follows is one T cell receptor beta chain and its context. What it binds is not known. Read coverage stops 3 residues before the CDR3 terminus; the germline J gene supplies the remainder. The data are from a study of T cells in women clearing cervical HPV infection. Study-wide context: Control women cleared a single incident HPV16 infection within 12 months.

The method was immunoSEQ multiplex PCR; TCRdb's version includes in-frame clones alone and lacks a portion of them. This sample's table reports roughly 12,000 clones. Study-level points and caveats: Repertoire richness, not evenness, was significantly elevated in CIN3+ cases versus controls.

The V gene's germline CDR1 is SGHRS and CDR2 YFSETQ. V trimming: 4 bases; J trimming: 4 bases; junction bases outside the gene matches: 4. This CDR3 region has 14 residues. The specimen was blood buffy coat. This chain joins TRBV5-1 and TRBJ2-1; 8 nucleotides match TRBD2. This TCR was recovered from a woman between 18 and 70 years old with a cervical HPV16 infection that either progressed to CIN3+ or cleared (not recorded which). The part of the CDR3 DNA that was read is TGCGCCAGCAGCCCTAGCGGGCCTTACAATGAG. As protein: CASSPSGPYNE. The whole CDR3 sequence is CASSPSGPYNEQFF.